The clone carrying this TCR beta chain has a count of ten or more. Per the germline V gene, CDR1 is SGHNT and CDR2 is YYREEE (reference sequence). The ends lost 4 bases at V and 8 bases at J; junction bases unmatched: 5. This CDR3 is 15 amino acids long. This entry belongs to a study of blood T cell repertoires in COVID-19. Sequencing used immunoSEQ multiplex PCR; TCRdb keeps in-frame clones, though not all of them. This sample has over 250,000 clones, with around 86% found just once. The sample taken for sequencing was peripheral blood. The sequence derives from a man in his forties or fifties with acute or convalescent COVID-19. The genes are TRBV5-4 and TRBJ2-1; 14 positions match TRBD2. The CDR3 DNA reads TGTGCCAGCAGCGCCGGGACTAGCGGGGGCTATGAGCAGTTCTTC. Protein sequence: CASSAGTSGGYEQFF.